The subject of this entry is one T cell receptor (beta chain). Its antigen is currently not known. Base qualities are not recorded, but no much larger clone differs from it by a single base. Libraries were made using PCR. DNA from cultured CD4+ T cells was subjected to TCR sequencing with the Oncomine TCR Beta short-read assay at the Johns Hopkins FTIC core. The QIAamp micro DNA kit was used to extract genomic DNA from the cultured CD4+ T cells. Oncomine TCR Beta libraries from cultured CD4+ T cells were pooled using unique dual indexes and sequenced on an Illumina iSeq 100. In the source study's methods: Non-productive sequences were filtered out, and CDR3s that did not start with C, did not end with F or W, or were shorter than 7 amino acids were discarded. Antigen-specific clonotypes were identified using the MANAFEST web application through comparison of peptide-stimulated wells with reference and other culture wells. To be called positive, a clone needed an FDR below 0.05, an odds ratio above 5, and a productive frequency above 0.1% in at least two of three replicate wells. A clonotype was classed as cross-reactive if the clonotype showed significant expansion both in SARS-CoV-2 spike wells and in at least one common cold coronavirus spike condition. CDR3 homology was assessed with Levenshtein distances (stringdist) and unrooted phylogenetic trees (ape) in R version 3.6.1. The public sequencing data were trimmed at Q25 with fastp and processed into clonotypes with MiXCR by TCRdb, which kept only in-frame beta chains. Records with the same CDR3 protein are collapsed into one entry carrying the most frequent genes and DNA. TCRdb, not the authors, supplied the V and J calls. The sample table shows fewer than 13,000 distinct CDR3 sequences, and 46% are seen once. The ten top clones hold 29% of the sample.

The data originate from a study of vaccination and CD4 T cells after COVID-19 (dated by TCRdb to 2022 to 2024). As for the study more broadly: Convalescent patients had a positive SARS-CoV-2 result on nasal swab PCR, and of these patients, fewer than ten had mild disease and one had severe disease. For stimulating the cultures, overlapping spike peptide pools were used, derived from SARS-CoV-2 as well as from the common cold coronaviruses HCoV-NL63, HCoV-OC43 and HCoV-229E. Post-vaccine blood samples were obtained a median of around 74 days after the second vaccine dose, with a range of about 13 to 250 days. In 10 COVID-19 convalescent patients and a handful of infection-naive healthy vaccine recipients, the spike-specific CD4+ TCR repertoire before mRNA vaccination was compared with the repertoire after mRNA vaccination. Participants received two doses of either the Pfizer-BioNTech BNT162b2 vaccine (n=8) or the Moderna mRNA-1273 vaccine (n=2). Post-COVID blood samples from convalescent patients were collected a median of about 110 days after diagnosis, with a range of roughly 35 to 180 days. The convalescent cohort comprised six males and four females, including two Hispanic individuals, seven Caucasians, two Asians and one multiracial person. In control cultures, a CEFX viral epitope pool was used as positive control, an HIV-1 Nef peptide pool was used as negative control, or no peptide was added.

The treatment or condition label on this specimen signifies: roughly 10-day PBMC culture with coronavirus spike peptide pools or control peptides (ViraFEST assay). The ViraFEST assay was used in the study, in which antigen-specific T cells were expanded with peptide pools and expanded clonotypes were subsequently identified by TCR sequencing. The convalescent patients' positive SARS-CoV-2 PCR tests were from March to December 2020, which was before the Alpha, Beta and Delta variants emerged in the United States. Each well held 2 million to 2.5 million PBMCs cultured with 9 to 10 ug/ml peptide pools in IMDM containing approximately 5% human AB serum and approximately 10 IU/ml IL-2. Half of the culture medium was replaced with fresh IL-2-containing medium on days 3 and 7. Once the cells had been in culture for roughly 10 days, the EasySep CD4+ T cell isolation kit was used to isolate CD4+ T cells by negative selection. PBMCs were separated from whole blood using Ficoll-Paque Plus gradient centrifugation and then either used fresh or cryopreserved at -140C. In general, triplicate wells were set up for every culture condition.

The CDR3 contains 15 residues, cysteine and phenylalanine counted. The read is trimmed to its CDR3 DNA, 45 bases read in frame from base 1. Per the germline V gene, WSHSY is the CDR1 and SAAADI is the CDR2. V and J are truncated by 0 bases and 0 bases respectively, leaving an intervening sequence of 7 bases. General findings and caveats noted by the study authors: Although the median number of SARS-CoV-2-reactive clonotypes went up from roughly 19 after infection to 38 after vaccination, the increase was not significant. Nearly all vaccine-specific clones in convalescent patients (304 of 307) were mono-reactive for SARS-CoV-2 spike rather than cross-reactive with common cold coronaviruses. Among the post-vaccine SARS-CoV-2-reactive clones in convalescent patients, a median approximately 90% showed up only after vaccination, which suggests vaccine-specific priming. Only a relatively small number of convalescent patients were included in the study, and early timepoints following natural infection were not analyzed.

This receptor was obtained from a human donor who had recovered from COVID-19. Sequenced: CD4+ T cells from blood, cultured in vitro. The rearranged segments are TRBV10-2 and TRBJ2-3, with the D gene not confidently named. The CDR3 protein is CASSESPTSTDTQYF. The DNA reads TGCGCCAGCAGTGAGTCACCGACCAGCACAGATACGCAGTATTTT.